This T cell receptor beta chain is from a study of T cells in Graves' hyperthyroidism and ophthalmopathy. The study, taken as a whole, reports: Ophthalmopathy cases were set apart from stable hyperthyroidism by a 13 V-J model.

A remark on this clonotype: Its antigen is not known. With a much larger clone just one base away, this may be a read error.

Amplified TCR beta CDR3 regions derived from RNA transcripts. First-round RT-PCR of the TCR CDR3 relied on the HTBI primer set. TCRdb re-derived calls from the multiplex PCR reads in MiXCR, one entry per CDR3 protein. The sample records about 420,000 distinct CDR3 sequences, approximately 15% being singletons. This CDR3 region has 13 residues. Germline V lookup: CDR1 ENHRY, CDR2 SYGVKD. Patients showing uncontrolled infection, other autoimmune disease, pregnancy or lactation were ineligible. A roughly 9.7 ml volume of fresh peripheral blood provided the PBMCs. This sequence was found in a woman aged 18-29 years with Graves' hyperthyroidism. The material sequenced was blood. The rearrangement links TRBV10-3 to TRBJ1-6; D is undetermined. The CDR3 coding sequence is TGTGCCATCAGTGAACGTAATAATCCACCCCTCCACTTT. This encodes CAISERNNPPLHF.